The 14 T cell receptor beta chains listed next were all sequenced from one sample in a study of OX40 agonist ivuxolimab in advanced cancers. Assay: immunoSEQ multiplex PCR; the TCRdb copy retains only in-frame clones and omits some. The repertoire includes some 20,000 clones, about 80% of them detected once, and 30% sits in the top ten. The specimen comprised CD4+ or CD8+ T cells sorted from blood, sampled in a trial of the OX40 agonist ivuxolimab. The receptors were sampled from an adult with an advanced solid tumor such as melanoma, head and neck, liver or kidney cancer.

The chain has TRBV5-1 and TRBJ2-1; 7 bases are shared with TRBD2. The CDR3 sequence is 16 residues long. Germline CDR1 SGHRS, CDR2 YFSETQ. V gave up 2 bases and J gave up 2 bases; unmatched junction bases: 7. CDR3 protein: CASSFSSGRAYNEQFF. The CDR3 region has the DNA TGCGCCAGCAGCTTTTCTAGCGGAAGGGCCTACAATGAGCAGTTCTTC.

This chain joins TRBV6-1 and TRBJ2-1; D possibly corresponds to TRBD1 (6 bases). Trimming removed 11 bases at V and 5 bases at J, with 13 bases between. This CDR3 region has 12 residues. Germline assignment: CDR1 MNHNS and CDR2 SASEGT. The CDR3 loop is CAVRGVNNEQFF. In DNA, the CDR3 is TGTGCCGTCAGGGGAGTTAACAATGAGCAGTTCTTC.

The rearrangement joins TRBV5-1 to TRBJ2-7; D might be TRBD2 (5 bases). Germline V gene sequence: CDR1 SGHRS, CDR2 YFSETQ. This CDR3 region has 14 residues. Trimming removed 0 bases at V and 4 bases at J, with 11 bases between. Written as DNA, the CDR3 is TGCGCCAGCAGCTTGGGCGGGCCAGCGTACGAGCAGTACTTC. Its protein is CASSLGGPAYEQYF. The whole variable domain, filled in from reference TRBV5-1 and TRBJ2-7, reads KAGVTQTPRYLIKTRGQQVTLSCSPISGHRSVSWYQQTPGQGLQFLFEYFSETQRNKGNFPGRFSGRQFSNSRSEMNVSTLELGDSALYLCASSLGGPAYEQYFGPGTRLTVT.

This chain uses TRBV6-5 with TRBJ2-7, with D perhaps TRBD2 (6 bases). This CDR3 contains 15 residues. Germline V lookup: CDR1 MNHEY, CDR2 SVGAGI. The V gene lost 2 bases and the J gene lost 3 bases, with 14 bases spanning the gap. CDR3 loop: CASSYGIGGDYEQYF. DNA for the CDR3: TGTGCCAGCAGTTACGGAATTGGCGGGGACTACGAGCAGTACTTC.

The V call is TRBV7-6, the J call TRBJ2-7; D remains ambiguous. V was shortened by 5 bases and J by 7 bases, with 15 bases between the two germline ends. CDR1 is SGHVS and CDR2 is FNYEAQ in the germline V gene. The CDR3 runs 13 residues. The CDR3 DNA sequence: TGTGCCAGCAGCCCCGGACCTATGGAGGAGCAGTACTTC. It encodes CASSPGPMEEQYF.

The chain employs TRBV29-1 and TRBJ1-1; D unresolved. The length of the CDR3 is 12 residues. The V gene's germline CDR1 is SQVTM and CDR2 ANQGSEA. V dropped 0 bases and J dropped 7 bases, with 9 bases sitting between them. The CDR3 sequence: CSVEEVVGEAFF. Here the CDR3 DNA reads TGCAGCGTTGAAGAGGTCGTGGGTGAAGCTTTCTTT.

V is TRBV28 and J is TRBJ1-1; maybe TRBD1 (6 bases). The CDR3 consists of 15 residues. Trimming left V 5 bases short and J 1 base short, with 14 bases between. The V gene's germline CDR1 is MDHEN and CDR2 SYDVKM. The CDR3: CASSGHTGWNTEAFF. CDR3 DNA sequence: TGTGCCAGCAGTGGACATACAGGGTGGAACACTGAAGCTTTCTTT.

The J gene is TRBJ2-5, the V gene TRBV29-1; D may be TRBD1 (6 bases). The CDR3 runs 13 residues. Deletions cut 2 bases from V and 2 bases from J, with 9 bases between. From germline, CDR1 is SQVTM and CDR2 ANQGSEA. CDR3 nucleotides: TGCAGCGTTGAATGGGACACACAAGAGACCCAGTACTTC. Encoded protein: CSVEWDTQETQYF. Full variable domain (rest looked up from reference TRBV29-1 and TRBJ2-5): SAVISQKPSRDICQRGTSLTIQCQVDSQVTMMFWYRQQPGQSLTLIATANQGSEATYESGFVIDKFPISRPNLTFSTLTVSNMSPEDSSIYLCSVEWDTQETQYFGPGTRLLVL.

This chain links TRBV14 with TRBJ1-1; maybe TRBD1 (5 bases). The V end lost 0 bases, the J end lost 4 bases, and 15 bases lay between the germline ends. CDR3 length: 16 residues. Germline V gene sequence: CDR1 SGHDN, CDR2 FVKESK. CDR3 loop: CASSQDRRGLVTEAFF. CDR3 DNA: TGTGCCAGCAGCCAAGATAGGAGGGGCCTGGTCACTGAAGCTTTCTTT. The full variable domain, completed using reference TRBV14 and TRBJ1-1, is EAGVTQFPSHSVIEKGQTVTLRCDPISGHDNLYWYRRVMGKEIKFLLHFVKESKQDESGMPNNRFLAERTGGTYSTLKVQPAELEDSGVYFCASSQDRRGLVTEAFFGQGTRLTVV.

The chain employs TRBV20-1 and TRBJ2-7; no clear D. Trimming stripped 1 base from V and 5 bases from J, with 6 bases between. There are 11 residues in the CDR3. Germline V gene sequence: CDR1 DFQATT, CDR2 SNEGSKA (reference sequence). CDR3 amino acids: CSARAWDEQYF. The CDR3 DNA follows: TGCAGTGCTAGAGCTTGGGACGAGCAGTACTTC.

This chain joins TRBV28 and TRBJ2-7; 8 positions agree with TRBD2. Per germline, CDR1 MDHEN and CDR2 SYDVKM. The CDR3 is 15 residues long. Trimming removed 3 bases from V and 5 bases from J; junction bases left unmatched: 9. CDR3 protein: CASSFSWSSGNEQYF. The CDR3 DNA reads TGTGCCAGCAGTTTCTCGTGGAGTAGCGGGAACGAGCAGTACTTC.

J is TRBJ2-6 and V is TRBV2; D tentatively reads TRBD1 or TRBD2 (5 bases each). Germline lookup yields CDR1 SNHLY and CDR2 FYNNEI. The V end lost 7 bases, the J end lost 3 bases, and 25 bases lay between the germline ends. This CDR3 contains 19 residues. The CDR3 DNA is TGTGCCAGCAAGAGGGACGGGGTTGTAACTTCGGTTGGGGCCAACGTCCTGACTTTC. Protein product: CASKRDGVVTSVGANVLTF.

This clone showed up just a few times. This chain links TRBV4-2 with TRBJ2-5; D is possibly TRBD2 (6 bases). Trimming left V 4 bases short and J 5 bases short, with 17 bases between. Germline V lookup: CDR1 LGHNA, CDR2 YNFKEQ. The CDR3 is 15 residues long. CDR3 nucleotide sequence: TGTGCCAGCAGCCGACGCCTGGACTATAGGGAGACCCAGTACTTC. This codes for CASSRRLDYRETQYF.

The gene calls are TRBV30 and TRBJ2-5; a weak D match, TRBD1 (5 bases). V lost 4 bases, J lost 1 base, and 19 bases lay in between. CDR1 is GTSNPN, CDR2 SVGIG, per germline (reference sequence). The CDR3 is made up of 16 amino acids. The CDR3 DNA reads TGTGCCTGGAATTTAGGGGTTCGGGCAACCCAAGAGACCCAGTACTTC. Residues: CAWNLGVRATQETQYF.